The rows below give T cell receptor beta chains drawn from one sample of a study of blood T cell repertoires in COVID-19. The table came from immunoSEQ multiplex PCR; TCRdb's copy has only in-frame clones and leaves some out. The data show approximately 500,000 clones, approximately 88% seen once. What was sequenced was PBMCs or T cells enriched from blood (not recorded which). These receptors were collected from a woman aged 40 to 49 who had recovered from COVID-19. The CDR3 runs from the conserved cysteine through the conserved F or W. A D gene is named only where the DNA matches it firmly. Clone size is stated in some rows and not others, as once, few, many or a class when expanded.

D gene,clone size,J gene,V gene,CDR3 protein,CDR3 DNA
NA,few,TRBJ1-1,TRBV3-1/TRBV3-2,CASSLLTGTNTEAFF,TGTGCCAGCAGCCTCCTGACAGGCACGAACACTGAAGCTTTCTTT
NA,NA,TRBJ1-2,TRBV5-1,CASSEQDNYGYTF,TGCGCCAGCAGCGAACAGGATAACTATGGCTACACCTTC
TRBD2,few,TRBJ2-3,TRBV19,CASSIAGTSGSTDTQYF,TGTGCCAGTAGTATAGCCGGGACTAGCGGGAGCACAGATACGCAGTATTTT
NA,NA,TRBJ2-3,TRBV24-1,CATSEGRGTDTQYF,TGTGCCACCAGTGAGGGCAGGGGAACAGATACGCAGTATTTT
NA,NA,TRBJ2-7,TRBV2,CASSSRSYEQYF,TGTGCCAGCAGTAGCCGCTCCTACGAGCAGTACTTC
NA,NA,TRBJ2-7,TRBV5-1,CASSPRTASYEQYF,TGCGCCAGCAGCCCCCGGACAGCCTCCTACGAGCAGTACTTC
TRBD2,once,TRBJ2-7,TRBV19,CASRVAGSTQQYF,TGTGCAAGTAGGGTAGCGGGTTCTACGCAGCAGTACTTC
NA,once,TRBJ2-3,TRBV12-3/TRBV12-4,CASIHSNTDTQYF,TGTGCCAGCATACATTCCAACACAGATACGCAGTATTTT
NA,NA,TRBJ1-2,TRBV27,CASSLTGQYGYGYTF,TGTGCCAGCAGTTTAACCGGACAGTATGGCTATGGCTACACCTTC
NA,NA,TRBJ1-1,TRBV9,CASSVSGQNTEAFF,TGTGCCAGCAGCGTCTCAGGCCAGAACACTGAAGCTTTCTTT
NA,NA,TRBJ2-1,TRBV6-2/TRBV6-3,CASSFRGGAPGGDEQFF,TGTGCCAGCAGTTTCAGGGGTGGGGCTCCTGGGGGCGATGAGCAGTTCTTC
TRBD2,NA,TRBJ2-3,TRBV5-4,CASSWGGLDTPDTQYF,TGTGCCAGCAGCTGGGGGGGACTAGATACGCCAGATACGCAGTATTTT
NA,once,TRBJ1-3,TRBV3-1/TRBV3-2,CASTNRQAGNTIYF,TGTGCCAGCACTAACAGGCAAGCTGGAAACACCATATATTTT
NA,NA,TRBJ2-3,TRBV30,CAWSVNQFTDTQYF,TGTGCCTGGAGTGTAAATCAGTTTACAGATACGCAGTATTTT
TRBD2,NA,TRBJ2-3,TRBV5-4,CASSLGLAGSSTDTQYF,TGTGCCAGCAGCCTCGGACTAGCGGGTTCTAGCACAGATACGCAGTATTTT
TRBD1,NA,TRBJ1-6,TRBV27,CASADGTGGNSPLHF,TGTGCCAGCGCCGATGGGACAGGAGGAAATTCACCCCTCCACTTT
TRBD2,NA,TRBJ2-7,TRBV4-3,CASSQEALADYEQYF,TGCGCCAGCAGCCAAGAGGCCCTAGCGGACTACGAGCAGTACTTC